This T cell receptor (beta chain) was found in a study of blood T cell repertoires in COVID-19. Trimming took off 6 bases at V and 8 bases at J, with 16 bases between the two ends. The length of the CDR3 is 14 residues. From germline, CDR1 is MRHNA and CDR2 SNTAGT. Original data processing: Estimation of nucleated cell counts was performed using reference gene primer amplification. Here immunoSEQ multiplex PCR was the method, and the copy in TCRdb shows in-frame clones only, minus some. D and trimming come from the DNA, and the V and J calls and clone size come from that table. The table has fewer than 130,000 clones, about 85% seen once.

Input material: peripheral blood. The chain recombines TRBV6-4 with TRBJ2-2; possibly TRBD1 for D (6 bases). This receptor was obtained from a human donor in a cohort sampled during active COVID-19. This CDR3 is CASSSQGPSGELFF. The CDR3 DNA is TGTGCCAGCAGCTCACAGGGTCCTTCGGGGGAGCTGTTTTTT.